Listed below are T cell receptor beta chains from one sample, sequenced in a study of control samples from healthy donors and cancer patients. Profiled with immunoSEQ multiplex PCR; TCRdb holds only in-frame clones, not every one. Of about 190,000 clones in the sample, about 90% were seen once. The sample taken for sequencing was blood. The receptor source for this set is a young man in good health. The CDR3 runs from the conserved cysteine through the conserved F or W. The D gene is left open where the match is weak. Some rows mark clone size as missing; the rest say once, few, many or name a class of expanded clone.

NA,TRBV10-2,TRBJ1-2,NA,TGCGCCAGCAGTGAGTCTGCCAACTATGGCTACACCTTC,CASSESANYGYTF
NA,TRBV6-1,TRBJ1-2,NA,TGTGCCAGCAGTGAAGAAGGGAGCGATGGCTACACCTTC,CASSEEGSDGYTF
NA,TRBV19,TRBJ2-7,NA,TGTGCCAGTAGTGAGGCGTTTGGGGCAGGCTACTACGAGCAGTACTTC,CASSEAFGAGYYEQYF
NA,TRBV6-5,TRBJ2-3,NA,TGTGCCAGCACCCGAGGACGGACAGATACGCAGTATTTT,CASTRGRTDTQYF
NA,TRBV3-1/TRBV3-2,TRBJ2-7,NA,TGTGCCAGCAGCTCGAAGTCGGTCCGCTCCTACGAGCAGTACTTC,CASSSKSVRSYEQYF
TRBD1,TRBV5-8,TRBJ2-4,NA,TGTGCCAGCAGCTTAACAGGGGCGGAAGACATTCAGTACTTC,CASSLTGAEDIQYF
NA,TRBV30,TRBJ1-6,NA,TGTGCCTGGAGCAACGGGGGGACTTCACCCCTCCACTTT,CAWSNGGTSPLHF
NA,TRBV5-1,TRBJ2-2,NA,TGCGCCAGCAGCCCCCGAGGGAGGGGGGGGCACACCGGGGAGCTGTTTTTT,CASSPRGRGGHTGELFF
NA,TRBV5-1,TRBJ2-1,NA,TGCGCCAGCAGCTTGGCCCCGGGGGACTACAATGAGCAGTTCTTC,CASSLAPGDYNEQFF
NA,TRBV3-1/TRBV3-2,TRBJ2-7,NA,TGTGCCAGCAGCCAAGAGAGGGGGCGGGGGGCCTACGAGCAGTACTTC,CASSQERGRGAYEQYF
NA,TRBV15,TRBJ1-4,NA,TGTGCCACCAGCAGAGACGGGCAAGCTGAAAAACTGTTTTTT,CATSRDGQAEKLFF
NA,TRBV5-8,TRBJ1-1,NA,TGTGCCAGCAGCTATTCGCGGGCCACGGGAGCTTTCTTT,CASSYSRATGAFF
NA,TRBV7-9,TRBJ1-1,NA,TGTGCCAGCAGCTTAGGAAATCTTAACACTGAAGCTTTCTTT,CASSLGNLNTEAFF
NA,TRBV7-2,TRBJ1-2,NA,TGTGCCAGCAGCTTATTGGACAGCCTCGGATTCGGCTACACCTTC,CASSLLDSLGFGYTF
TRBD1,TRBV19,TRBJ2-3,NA,TGTGCCAGTAGTACACGACAGGGAGATACGCAGTATTTT,CASSTRQGDTQYF
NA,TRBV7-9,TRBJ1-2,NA,TGTGCCAGCAGCTTAGGTATCGGAGACGGGGGCTACACCTTC,CASSLGIGDGGYTF
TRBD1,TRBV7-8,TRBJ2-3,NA,TGTGCCAGCAGCCCCCCAGGGGGACGGCCAAATACGCAGTATTTT,CASSPPGGRPNTQYF
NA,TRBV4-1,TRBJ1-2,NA,TGCGCCAGCAGCCAAGACGTGATTAGAAGCTATGGCTACACCTTC,CASSQDVIRSYGYTF
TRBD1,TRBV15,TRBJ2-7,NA,TGTGCCACCAGCCATCAAACGGGACAGGGCTACGAGCAGTACTTC,CATSHQTGQGYEQYF
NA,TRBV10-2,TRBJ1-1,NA,TGCGCCAGCAGTGAGCCTTCGGACGGGAACACTGAAGCTTTCTTT,CASSEPSDGNTEAFF
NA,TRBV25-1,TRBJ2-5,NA,TGTGCCAGCAGTCGGAGAGCAGGGCCCCCAGAGACCCAGTACTTC,CASSRRAGPPETQYF
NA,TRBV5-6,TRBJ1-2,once,TGTGCCAGCAGCTTGGCTTTGACTGGGGTAGACTATGGCTACACCTTC,CASSLALTGVDYGYTF
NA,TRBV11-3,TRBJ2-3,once,TGTGCCAGCAGCTTGGACGCGGGCACAGATACGCAGTATTTT,CASSLDAGTDTQYF
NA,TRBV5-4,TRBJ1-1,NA,TGTGCCAGCAGCTTTGATTTACAGGGGAACACTGAAGCTTTCTTT,CASSFDLQGNTEAFF
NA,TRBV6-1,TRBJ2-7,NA,TGTGCCAGCAGTGACCCCAGGGACGGGACCTCCTACGAGCAGTACTTC,CASSDPRDGTSYEQYF
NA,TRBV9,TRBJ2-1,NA,TGTGCCAGCAGCGTAAGCTCCGGGGGCGCAGGCAATGAGCAGTTCTTC,CASSVSSGGAGNEQFF
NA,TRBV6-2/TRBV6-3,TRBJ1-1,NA,TGTGCCAGCAGTTACATCCCGGGGACGGGAAACACTGAAGCTTTCTTT,CASSYIPGTGNTEAFF
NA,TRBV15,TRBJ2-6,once,TGTGCCACCAGCAGAGAGGGCAAAACTAGGCCCCATGGGGCCAACGTCCTGACTTTC,CATSREGKTRPHGANVLTF
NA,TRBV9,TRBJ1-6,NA,TGTGCCAGCAGCGTAGGGGATAATTCACCCCTCCACTTT,CASSVGDNSPLHF
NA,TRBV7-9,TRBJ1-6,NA,TGTGCCAGCAGCCCTACAGGGATCAATTCACCCCTCCACTTT,CASSPTGINSPLHF
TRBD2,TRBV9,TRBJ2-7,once,TGTGCCAGCAGCGTAGGGCCTAGCGGGGGCTACGAGCAGTACTTC,CASSVGPSGGYEQYF
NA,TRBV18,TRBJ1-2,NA,TGTGCCAGCTCACCGAGTCCGGGGGACTATGGCTACACCTTC,CASSPSPGDYGYTF
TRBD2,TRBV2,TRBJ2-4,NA,TGTGCCAGCGGCGGACTAGCGGGGCAATCTCTAGCCAAAAACATTCAGTACTTC,CASGGLAGQSLAKNIQYF
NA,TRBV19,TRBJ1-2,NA,TGTGCCAGTATAGACCGTGGGCAGTCTAACTATGGCTACACCTTC,CASIDRGQSNYGYTF
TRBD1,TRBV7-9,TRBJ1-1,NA,TGTGCCAGCAGCTTGACAGGGGGCGTAGGCAGACACACTGAAGCTTTCTTT,CASSLTGGVGRHTEAFF
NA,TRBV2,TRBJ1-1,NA,TGTGCCAGCAGTGAAAGGGTGCAGGGGACTGAAGCTTTCTTT,CASSERVQGTEAFF
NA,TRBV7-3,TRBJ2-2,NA,TGTGCCAGCAGCTCGGACAGTCGCGGGGAGCTGTTTTTT,CASSSDSRGELFF
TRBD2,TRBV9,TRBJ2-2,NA,TGTGCCAGCAGCGTACGGGGGGACCAACTCACCGGGGAGCTGTTTTTT,CASSVRGDQLTGELFF
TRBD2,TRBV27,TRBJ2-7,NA,TGTGCCAGCAGTTTCAGTTCGACTAGCGGGGGGTTCGAGCAGTACTTC,CASSFSSTSGGFEQYF
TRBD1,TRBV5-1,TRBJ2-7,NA,TGCGCCAGCAGCTTGGATCTGGACAGGGACTACGAGCAGTACTTC,CASSLDLDRDYEQYF
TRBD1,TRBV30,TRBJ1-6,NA,TGTGCCTGGAGCCGCCGGGACAGGGGTCTGGGGTATAATTCACCCCTCCACTTT,CAWSRRDRGLGYNSPLHF
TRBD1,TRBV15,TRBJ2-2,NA,TGTGCCACCAGCAGAGAACCCGGGACAGGGGGATCCACCGGGGAGCTGTTTTTT,CATSREPGTGGSTGELFF
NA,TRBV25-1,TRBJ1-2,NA,TGTGCCAGCAGTGGAGCTTGGCTGGTTAACTATGGCTACACCTTC,CASSGAWLVNYGYTF
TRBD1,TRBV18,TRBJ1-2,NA,TGTGCCAGCTCAACCGCTTCGGGACAGGGGGCTGGAGGCTACACCTTC,CASSTASGQGAGGYTF
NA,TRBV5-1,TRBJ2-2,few,TGCGCCAGCAGCCCTGACAGACCGAACACCGGGGAGCTGTTTTTT,CASSPDRPNTGELFF
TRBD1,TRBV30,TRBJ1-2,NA,TGTGCCTGGAGCAAAAGGACAGGGGATAATTATGGCTACACCTTC,CAWSKRTGDNYGYTF
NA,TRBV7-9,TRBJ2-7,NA,TGTGCCAGCAGCTTAGAGTCTAGGAGCTCCTACGAGCAGTACTTC,CASSLESRSSYEQYF
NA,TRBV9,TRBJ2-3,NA,TGTGCCAGCAGCGTCGGCGGAGGGCAGCGCACAGATACGCAGTATTTT,CASSVGGGQRTDTQYF
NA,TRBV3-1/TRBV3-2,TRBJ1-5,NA,TGTGCCAGCAGCGGTTCGGGTTATAGCAATCAGCCCCAGCATTTT,CASSGSGYSNQPQHF
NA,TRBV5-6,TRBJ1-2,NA,TGTGCCAGCAGCAATTTTCAGCTGTATGGCTACACCTTC,CASSNFQLYGYTF
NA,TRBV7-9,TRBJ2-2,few,TGTGCCAGCAGCTCACGGACGCCTAACACCGGGGAGCTGTTTTTT,CASSSRTPNTGELFF
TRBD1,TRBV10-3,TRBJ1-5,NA,TGTGCCATCAGGACAGGGTTGGGTCAGCCCCAGCATTTT,CAIRTGLGQPQHF
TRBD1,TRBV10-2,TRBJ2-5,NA,TGCGCCAGCAAAGACAGGGGGGAAGAGACCCAGTACTTC,CASKDRGEETQYF
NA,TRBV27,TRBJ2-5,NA,TGTGCCAGCAGTTTATCCCCAGGGAGAGTGCAAGAGACCCAGTACTTC,CASSLSPGRVQETQYF
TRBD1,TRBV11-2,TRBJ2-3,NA,TGTGCCAGCAGCCCCTCCAGGACAGGCAGCACAGATACGCAGTATTTT,CASSPSRTGSTDTQYF
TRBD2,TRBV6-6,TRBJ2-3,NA,TGTGCCAGCAGTTACCAGCGGGGGGGCACAGATACGCAGTATTTT,CASSYQRGGTDTQYF
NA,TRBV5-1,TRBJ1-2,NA,TGCGCCAGCAGCCAGGACGGTTCAGGGTCCTATGGCTACACCTTC,CASSQDGSGSYGYTF
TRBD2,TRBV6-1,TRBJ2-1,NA,TGTGCCAGCAGTGAAGAAGTCCCACTAGCGGTAAACAATGAGCAGTTCTTC,CASSEEVPLAVNNEQFF
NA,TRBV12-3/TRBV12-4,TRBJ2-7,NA,TGTGCCAGCAGTTTAGCGAGGCGGAACGAGCAGTACTTC,CASSLARRNEQYF